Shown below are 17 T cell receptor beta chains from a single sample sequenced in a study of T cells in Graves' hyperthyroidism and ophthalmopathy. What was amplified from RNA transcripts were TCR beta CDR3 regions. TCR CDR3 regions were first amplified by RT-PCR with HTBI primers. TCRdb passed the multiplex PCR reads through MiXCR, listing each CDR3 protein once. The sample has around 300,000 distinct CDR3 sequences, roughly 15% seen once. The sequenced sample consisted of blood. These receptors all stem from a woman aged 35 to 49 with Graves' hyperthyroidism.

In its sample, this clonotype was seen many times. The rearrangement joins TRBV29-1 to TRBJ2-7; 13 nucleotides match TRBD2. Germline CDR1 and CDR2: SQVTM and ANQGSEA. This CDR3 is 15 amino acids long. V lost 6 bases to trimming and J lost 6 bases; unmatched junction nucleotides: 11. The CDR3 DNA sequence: TGCAGCGTGGTAACCGGGACTAGCGGGGCGGGCGAGCAGTACTTC. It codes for CSVVTGTSGAGEQYF.

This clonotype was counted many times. CDR3 bases: TGTGCCAGTAGTAACCCCAGGATTGGGAACACTGAAGCTTTCTTT. It encodes CASSNPRIGNTEAFF. V and J are TRBV19 and TRBJ1-1, with D uncertain. The V end was cut by 4 bases, the J end by 1 base, with 13 bases between. This CDR3 has 15 amino acids. Germline V gene data show CDR1 as LNHDA and CDR2 as SQIVND (reference sequence).

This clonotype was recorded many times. The CDR3 loop is CASSVGTLDNSPLHF. DNA for the CDR3: TGCGCCAGCAGCGTCGGGACATTGGATAATTCACCCCTCCACTTT. This sequence joins TRBV5-1 and TRBJ1-6, with D perhaps matching TRBD1 (6 bases). V shed 4 bases and J shed 5 bases, with 13 bases lying between them. The CDR3 consists of 15 residues. Germline V gene data show CDR1 as SGHRS and CDR2 as YFSETQ.

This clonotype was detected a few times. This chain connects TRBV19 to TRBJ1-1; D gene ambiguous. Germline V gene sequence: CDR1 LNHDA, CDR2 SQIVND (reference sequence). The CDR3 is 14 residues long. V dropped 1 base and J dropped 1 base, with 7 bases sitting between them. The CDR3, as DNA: TGTGCCAGTAGTATAGGGGGAGCGAACACTGAAGCTTTCTTT. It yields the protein CASSIGGANTEAFF.

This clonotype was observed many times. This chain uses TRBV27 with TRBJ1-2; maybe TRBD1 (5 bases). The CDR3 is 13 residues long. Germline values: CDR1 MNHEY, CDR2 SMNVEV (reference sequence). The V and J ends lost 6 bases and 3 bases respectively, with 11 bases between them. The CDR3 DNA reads TGTGCCAGCAGCCACACAGGTCACTATGGCTACACCTTC. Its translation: CASSHTGHYGYTF.

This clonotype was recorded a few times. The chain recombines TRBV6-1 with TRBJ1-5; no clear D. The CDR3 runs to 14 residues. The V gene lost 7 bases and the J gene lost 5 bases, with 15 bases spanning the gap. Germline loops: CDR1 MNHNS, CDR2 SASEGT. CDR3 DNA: TGTGCCAGCAACATCCCCTGGGCATATCAGCCCCAGCATTTT. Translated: CASNIPWAYQPQHF.

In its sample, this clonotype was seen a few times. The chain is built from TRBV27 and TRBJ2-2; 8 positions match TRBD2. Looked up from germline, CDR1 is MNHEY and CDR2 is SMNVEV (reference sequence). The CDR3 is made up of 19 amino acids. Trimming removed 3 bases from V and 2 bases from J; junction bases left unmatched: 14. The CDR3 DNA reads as TGTGCCAGCAGTTTGTCTAGCGGGTATCAGACAACAAACACCGGGGAGCTGTTTTTT. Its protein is CASSLSSGYQTTNTGELFF.

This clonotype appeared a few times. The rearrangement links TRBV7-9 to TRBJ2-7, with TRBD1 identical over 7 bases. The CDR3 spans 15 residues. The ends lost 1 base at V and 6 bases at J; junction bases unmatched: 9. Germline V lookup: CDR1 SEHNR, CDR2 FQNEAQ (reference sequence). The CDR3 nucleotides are TGTGCCAGCAGCTTAGTTAGTAGGGGGCGCGGCGAGCAGTACTTC. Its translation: CASSLVSRGRGEQYF.

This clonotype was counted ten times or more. This CDR3 is CASSLVPGLNQPQHF. The DNA of the CDR3 is TGCGCCAGCAGCTTGGTCCCCGGCCTCAATCAGCCCCAGCATTTT. The J gene is TRBJ1-5, the V gene TRBV5-1, with D unresolved. Per the germline V gene, CDR1 is SGHRS and CDR2 is YFSETQ. V gave up 0 bases and J gave up 3 bases, with 10 bases separating them. The CDR3 runs 15 residues. Filled out from reference TRBV5-1 and TRBJ1-5, the complete variable domain reads KAGVTQTPRYLIKTRGQQVTLSCSPISGHRSVSWYQQTPGQGLQFLFEYFSETQRNKGNFPGRFSGRQFSNSRSEMNVSTLELGDSALYLCASSLVPGLNQPQHFGDGTRLSIL.

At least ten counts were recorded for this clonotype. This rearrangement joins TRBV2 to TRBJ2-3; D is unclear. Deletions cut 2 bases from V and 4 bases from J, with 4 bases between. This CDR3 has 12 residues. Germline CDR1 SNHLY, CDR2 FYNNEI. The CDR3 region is CASSEYPDTQYF. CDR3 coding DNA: TGTGCCAGCAGTGAATACCCAGATACGCAGTATTTT.

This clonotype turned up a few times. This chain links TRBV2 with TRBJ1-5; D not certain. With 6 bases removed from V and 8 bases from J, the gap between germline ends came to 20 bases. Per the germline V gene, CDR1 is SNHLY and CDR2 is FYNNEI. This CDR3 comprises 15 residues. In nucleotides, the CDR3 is TGTGCCAGCAGCCCCTCGGTAACAGTCATGAAGCCCCAGCATTTT. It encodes CASSPSVTVMKPQHF. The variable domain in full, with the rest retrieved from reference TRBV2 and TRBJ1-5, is EPEVTQTPSHQVTQMGQEVILRCVPISNHLYFYWYRQILGQKVEFLVSFYNNEISEKSEIFDDQFSVERPDGSNFTLKIRSTKLEDSAMYFCASSPSVTVMKPQHFGDGTRLSIL.

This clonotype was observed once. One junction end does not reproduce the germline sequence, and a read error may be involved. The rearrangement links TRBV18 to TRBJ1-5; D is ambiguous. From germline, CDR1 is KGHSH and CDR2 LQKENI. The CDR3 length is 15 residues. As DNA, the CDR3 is TGTGCCAGCTCACCATTAGGGTTTAGCGATCAGCCCCAGCATTTT. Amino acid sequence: CASSPLGFSDQPQHF.

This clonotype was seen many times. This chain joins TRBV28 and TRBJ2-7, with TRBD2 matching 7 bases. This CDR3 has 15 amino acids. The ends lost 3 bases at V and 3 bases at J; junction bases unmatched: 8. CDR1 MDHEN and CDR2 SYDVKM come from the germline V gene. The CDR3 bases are TGTGCCAGCAGTTTCTCGGGCGGGGGAGGCTACGAGCAGTACTTC. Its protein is CASSFSGGGGYEQYF.

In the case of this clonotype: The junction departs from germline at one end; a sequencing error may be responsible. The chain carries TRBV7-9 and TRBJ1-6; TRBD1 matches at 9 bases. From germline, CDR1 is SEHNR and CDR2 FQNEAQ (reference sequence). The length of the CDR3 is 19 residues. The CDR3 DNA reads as TGCGCCAGCAGCCCGAGGAGGACAGGGGCGCTTTGGGATAATTCACCCCTCCACTTT. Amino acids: CASSPRRTGALWDNSPLHF.

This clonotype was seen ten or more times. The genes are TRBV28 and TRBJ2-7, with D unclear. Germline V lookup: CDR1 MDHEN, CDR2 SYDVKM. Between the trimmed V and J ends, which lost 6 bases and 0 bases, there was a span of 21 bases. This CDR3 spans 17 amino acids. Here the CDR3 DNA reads TGTGCCAGCAGACCAACCCACGTAGCAATCAGCTCCTACGAGCAGTACTTC. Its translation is CASRPTHVAISSYEQYF.

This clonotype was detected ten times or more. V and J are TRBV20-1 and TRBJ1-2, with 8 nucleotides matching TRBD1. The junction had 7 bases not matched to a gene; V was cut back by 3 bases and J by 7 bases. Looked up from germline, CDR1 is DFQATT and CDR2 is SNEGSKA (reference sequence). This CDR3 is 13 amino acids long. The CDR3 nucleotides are TGCAGTGCTAGCCCGCAGACAGGGGCTGGCTACACCTTC. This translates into CSASPQTGAGYTF.

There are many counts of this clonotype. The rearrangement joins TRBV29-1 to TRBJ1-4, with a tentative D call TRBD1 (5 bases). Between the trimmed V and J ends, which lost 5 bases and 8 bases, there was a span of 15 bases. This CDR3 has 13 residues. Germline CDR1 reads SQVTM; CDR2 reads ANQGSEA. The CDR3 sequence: CSVRGFTEEKLFF. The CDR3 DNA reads TGCAGCGTTCGGGGGTTTACCGAGGAAAAACTGTTTTTT.